This T cell receptor beta chain was observed in a study of T-cell reconstitution after alpha-beta-depleted transplantation in children. Preparing the TCRbeta library involved the use of unique molecular identifiers. TCRdb redid the calling of the PCR reads with MiXCR, one entry per CDR3 protein. The sample lists roughly 670,000 distinct CDR3 sequences, over 10% seen once, with 0.79% in the top ten. The CDR3 runs 11 residues. V was pared by 2 bases and J by 5 bases, with 7 bases between. CDR1 and CDR2 (germline): DFQATT, SNEGSKA (reference sequence). Findings and caveats of the study: The study traced high day-60 TCRbeta diversity in some patients to surviving recipient T cells and thymic progenitors. Several hundred graft clones that had expanded were reportedly the source of alpha-beta T cells about two months after transplant. Newly produced T cells mostly provided counts and TCRbeta diversity after one year, as hyperexpanded clones declined.

This clonotype was seen at least ten times. Its target is unknown. Sequenced material: PBMCs, taken before TCRalphabeta/CD19-depleted stem cell transplant. The clonotype comes from a girl aged 2 to 10 with congenital amegakaryocytic thrombocytopenia, due to receive a stem cell transplant. This chain joins TRBV20-1 and TRBJ2-7; D is perhaps TRBD2 (5 bases). CDR3 sequence reads: CSARPSHEQYF. CDR3 coding DNA: TGCAGTGCTAGACCTAGCCACGAGCAGTACTTC.